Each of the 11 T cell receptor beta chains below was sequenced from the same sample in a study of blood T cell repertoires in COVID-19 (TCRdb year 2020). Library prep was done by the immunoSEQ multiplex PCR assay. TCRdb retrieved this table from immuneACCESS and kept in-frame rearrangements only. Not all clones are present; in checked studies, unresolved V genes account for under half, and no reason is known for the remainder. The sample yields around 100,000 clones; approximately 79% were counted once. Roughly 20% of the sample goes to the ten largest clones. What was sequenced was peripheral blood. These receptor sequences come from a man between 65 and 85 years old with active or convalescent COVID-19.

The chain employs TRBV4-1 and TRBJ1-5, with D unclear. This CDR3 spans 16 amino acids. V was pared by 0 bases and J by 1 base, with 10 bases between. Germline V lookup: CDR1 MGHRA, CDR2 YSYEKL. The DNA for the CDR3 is TGCGCCAGCAGCCAAGAATCGGGTGGGAGCAATCAGCCCCAGCATTTT. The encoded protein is CASSQESGGSNQPQHF.

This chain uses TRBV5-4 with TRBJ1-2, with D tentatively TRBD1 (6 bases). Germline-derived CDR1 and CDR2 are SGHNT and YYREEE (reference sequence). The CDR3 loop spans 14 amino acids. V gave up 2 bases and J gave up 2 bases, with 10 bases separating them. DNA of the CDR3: TGTGCCAGCAGCTTTTTACAGGGAAACTATGGCTACACCTTC. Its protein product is CASSFLQGNYGYTF.

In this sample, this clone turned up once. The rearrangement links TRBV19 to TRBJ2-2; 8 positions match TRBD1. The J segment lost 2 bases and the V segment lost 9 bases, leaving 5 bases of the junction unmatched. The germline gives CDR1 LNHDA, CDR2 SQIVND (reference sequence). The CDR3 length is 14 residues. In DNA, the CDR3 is TGTGCCAGCACGGACAGGGTTAACACCGGGGAGCTGTTTTTT. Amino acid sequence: CASTDRVNTGELFF.

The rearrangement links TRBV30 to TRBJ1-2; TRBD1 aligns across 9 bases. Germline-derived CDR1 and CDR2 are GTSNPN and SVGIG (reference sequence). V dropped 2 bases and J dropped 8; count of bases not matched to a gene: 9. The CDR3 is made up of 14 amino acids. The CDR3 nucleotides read TGTGCCTGGAGTTCGTTGGACAGGGGACGGGGCTACACCTTC. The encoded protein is CAWSSLDRGRGYTF. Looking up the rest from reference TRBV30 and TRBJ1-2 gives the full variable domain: SQTIHQWPATLVQPVGSPLSLECTVEGTSNPNLYWYRQAAGRGLQLLFYSVGIGQISSEVPQNLSASRPQDRQFILSSKKLLLSDSGFYLCAWSSLDRGRGYTFGSGTRLTVV.

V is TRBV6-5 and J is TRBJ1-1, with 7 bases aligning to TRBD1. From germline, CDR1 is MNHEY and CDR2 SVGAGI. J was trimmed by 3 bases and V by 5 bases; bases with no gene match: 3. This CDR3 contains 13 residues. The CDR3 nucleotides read TGTGCCAGCAGTATCGGGACAGACACTGAAGCTTTCTTT. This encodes CASSIGTDTEAFF.

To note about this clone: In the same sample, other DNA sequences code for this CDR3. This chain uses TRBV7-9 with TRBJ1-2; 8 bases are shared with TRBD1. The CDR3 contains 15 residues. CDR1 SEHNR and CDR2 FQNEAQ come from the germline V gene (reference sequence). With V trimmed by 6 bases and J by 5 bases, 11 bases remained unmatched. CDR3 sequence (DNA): TGTGCCAGCAGTTCCGGGACAGGAGACTCATATGGCTACACCTTC. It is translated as CASSSGTGDSYGYTF.

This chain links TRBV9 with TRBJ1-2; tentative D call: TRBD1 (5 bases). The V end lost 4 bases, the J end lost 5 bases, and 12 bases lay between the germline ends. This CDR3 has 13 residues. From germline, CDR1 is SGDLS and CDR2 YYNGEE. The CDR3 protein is CASSPRRGYGYTF. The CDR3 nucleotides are TGTGCCAGCAGCCCACGACGGGGGTATGGCTACACCTTC.

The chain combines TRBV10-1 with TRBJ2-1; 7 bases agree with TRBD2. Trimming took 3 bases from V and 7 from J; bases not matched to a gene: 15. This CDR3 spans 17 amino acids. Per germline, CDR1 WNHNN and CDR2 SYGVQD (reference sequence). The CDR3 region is CASSEFGGRSTPNEQFF. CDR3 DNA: TGCGCCAGCAGTGAATTCGGGGGGAGAAGCACACCGAATGAGCAGTTCTTC.

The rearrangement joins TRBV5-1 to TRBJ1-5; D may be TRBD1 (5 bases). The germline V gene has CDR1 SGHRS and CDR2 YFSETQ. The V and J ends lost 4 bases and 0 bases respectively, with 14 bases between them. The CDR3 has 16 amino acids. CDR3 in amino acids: CASSVDSFNSNQPQHF. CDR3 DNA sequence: TGCGCCAGCAGCGTCGACAGTTTCAATAGCAATCAGCCCCAGCATTTT.

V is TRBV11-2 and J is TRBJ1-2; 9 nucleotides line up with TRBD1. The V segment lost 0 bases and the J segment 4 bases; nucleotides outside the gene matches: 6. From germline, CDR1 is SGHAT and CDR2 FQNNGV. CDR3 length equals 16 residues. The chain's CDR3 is CASSLDAGTGPYGYTF. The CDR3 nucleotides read TGTGCCAGCAGCTTAGACGCCGGGACAGGGCCCTATGGCTACACCTTC.

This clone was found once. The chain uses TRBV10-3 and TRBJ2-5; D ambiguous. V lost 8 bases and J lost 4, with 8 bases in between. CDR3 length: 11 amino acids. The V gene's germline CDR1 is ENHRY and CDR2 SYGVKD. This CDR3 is CAIPGGETQYF. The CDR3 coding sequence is TGTGCCATCCCGGGTGGAGAGACCCAGTACTTC.